One and the same sample provided the 10 T cell receptor beta chains below, sequenced in a study of blood T cell repertoires in COVID-19. The protocol was immunoSEQ multiplex PCR, while the TCRdb copy is restricted to in-frame clones and leaves out a portion. The table shows some 87,000 clones, with about 86% occurring only once. Sequencing used peripheral blood. Receptors originate from a man older than 75 with active or convalescent COVID-19.

The CDR3 loop is CASALGTGNTGELFF. The CDR3 DNA follows: TGTGCCAGTGCCCTTGGGACAGGGAACACCGGGGAGCTGTTTTTT. The chain joins TRBV19 to TRBJ2-2, with 8 bases aligning to TRBD1. Germline loops: CDR1 LNHDA, CDR2 SQIVND (reference sequence). This CDR3 contains 15 residues. After removal of 8 bases from V and 1 base from J, the junction contained 6 bases not matched to a gene.

The chain couples TRBV7-6 to TRBJ2-1, with D possibly matching TRBD2 (5 bases). The V end lost 1 base, the J end lost 5 bases, and 15 bases lay between the germline ends. The CDR3 length is 16 residues. Germline V CDR1 and CDR2: SGHVS, FNYEAQ. The CDR3 is CASSLDRALGDNEQFF. The CDR3 DNA reads as TGTGCCAGCAGCTTAGACAGAGCGCTCGGGGACAATGAGCAGTTCTTC.

The V gene is TRBV5-1, the J gene TRBJ2-1, with D maybe TRBD1 (7 bases). This CDR3 has 13 amino acids. Between the trimmed V and J ends, which lost 3 bases and 10 bases, there was a span of 14 bases. CDR1 SGHRS and CDR2 YFSETQ come from the germline V gene. The CDR3 protein is CASSWAGGGEQFF. The CDR3 bases are TGCGCCAGCAGCTGGGCAGGGGGAGGAGAGCAGTTCTTC.

This clone was detected once. This chain uses TRBV29-1 with TRBJ2-5; TRBD1 aligns across 7 bases. CDR3 length: 12 amino acids. Germline CDR1 is SQVTM and CDR2 is ANQGSEA. After removal of 4 bases from V and 1 base from J, the junction contained 0 bases not matched to a gene. The CDR3, as DNA: TGCAGCGTTGGGGACAGCCAAGAGACCCAGTACTTC. Residues: CSVGDSQETQYF.

This clone was seen only once. The rearrangement links TRBV5-6 to TRBJ2-5; 8 bases align to TRBD1. Losses at the gene ends were 1 base for V and 4 bases for J; bases not matched to a gene: 3. This CDR3 has 14 residues. Germline lookup yields CDR1 SGHDT and CDR2 YYEEEE. The CDR3 here is CASSLPGGVETQYF. The CDR3 DNA is TGTGCCAGCAGCTTGCCAGGGGGCGTAGAGACCCAGTACTTC.

V usage is TRBV5-8 and J usage is TRBJ1-4; D is undetermined. The V end was cut by 1 base, the J end by 3 bases, with 16 bases between. Germline V CDR1 and CDR2: SGHTS, YDEGEE. The CDR3 has 17 amino acids. In DNA form, the CDR3 reads TGTGCCAGCAGCTTGAATCGAGGGTGGAGCTCTAATGAAAAACTGTTTTTT. Translation: CASSLNRGWSSNEKLFF.

The V call is TRBV10-2, the J call TRBJ2-1; 7 positions match TRBD1. Germline CDR1 reads WSHSY; CDR2 reads SAAADI. After removal of 3 bases from V and 7 bases from J, the junction contained 3 bases not matched to a gene. The CDR3 spans 13 residues. CDR3 nucleotide sequence: TGCGCCAGCAGTGATCAGGGGGTGAATGAGCAGTTCTTC. This gives the protein CASSDQGVNEQFF.

V gene TRBV25-1 combines with J gene TRBJ2-7; 8 bases map to TRBD1. CDR1 MGHDK and CDR2 SYGVNS come from the germline V gene. Germline trimming cut 4 bases from V and 5 bases from J; bases unmatched to any gene: 10. This CDR3 spans 15 amino acids. This chain's CDR3 is CASSGAGQGKNEQYF. In DNA, the CDR3 is TGTGCCAGCAGTGGGGCCGGACAGGGAAAAAACGAGCAGTACTTC.

The V gene is TRBV16, the J gene TRBJ2-5; 8 positions agree with TRBD1. Germline CDR1 reads KGHSY; CDR2 reads FQNENV. The CDR3 runs to 14 residues. Trimming at V came to 2 bases and at J to 5 bases, leaving 4 bases not matched to a gene. CDR3 coding DNA: TGTGCCAGCAGCCAAAGACGGACAGGGGAGACCCAGTACTTC. Residues: CASSQRRTGETQYF.

This chain links TRBV3-1 (or the pseudogene TRBV3-2) with TRBJ1-2, with D unclear. The germline V gene encodes CDR1 LGHDT and CDR2 YNNKEL (reference sequence). This CDR3 has 14 amino acids. V dropped 0 bases and J dropped 3 bases, with 8 bases sitting between them. The CDR3 nucleotides are TGTGCCAGCAGCCAAGAATTAAATCACTATGGCTACACCTTC. Amino acid sequence: CASSQELNHYGYTF.